One and the same sample provided the 27 T cell receptor beta chains below, sequenced in a study of blood T cell repertoires in COVID-19 (dated by TCRdb to about 2020). Libraries were prepared through the immunoSEQ multiplex PCR assay. The immuneACCESS repertoire file appears here via TCRdb, limited to in-frame rearrangements. These files lack a portion of the clones; in checked studies, under half of the deficit traces to unresolved V genes, and the cause of the others is not known. Within this sample are 150,000 to 180,000 clones, with approximately 83% of them counted one time only. Roughly 29% of the sample is in the top ten clones. Specimen: peripheral blood. All receptors come from a woman aged 60-70 years with acute or convalescent COVID-19.

The chain couples TRBV7-9 to TRBJ1-1; TRBD1 aligns across 7 bases. V was clipped by 5 bases and J by 1 base; unmatched bases: 10. Germline lookup yields CDR1 SEHNR and CDR2 FQNEAQ (reference sequence). The CDR3 consists of 16 residues. The CDR3 spells CASSIRQGVENTEAFF. DNA for the CDR3: TGTGCCAGCAGCATCAGACAGGGTGTTGAGAACACTGAAGCTTTCTTT.

The chain combines TRBV20-1 with TRBJ1-1; D call uncertain. The CDR3 spans 11 residues. Per germline, CDR1 DFQATT and CDR2 SNEGSKA (reference sequence). The V end lost 6 bases, the J end lost 3 bases, and 8 bases lay between the germline ends. In DNA form, the CDR3 reads TGCAGTGCCAACGGGGACACTGAAGCTTTCTTT. Amino acids: CSANGDTEAFF.

The J gene is TRBJ2-5, the V gene TRBV2; 8 bases agree with TRBD1. The V gene's germline CDR1 is SNHLY and CDR2 FYNNEI. V trimming: 7 bases; J trimming: 1 base; junction bases outside the gene matches: 5. The CDR3 extends over 14 amino acids. CDR3 in amino acids: CASKGQGSQETQYF. CDR3 coding DNA: TGTGCCAGCAAAGGACAGGGATCCCAAGAGACCCAGTACTTC.

The CDR3 spells CASSQVEGGNSPLHF. In DNA form, the CDR3 reads TGTGCCAGCAGCCAAGTGGAGGGTGGGAATTCACCCCTCCACTTT. The rearrangement joins TRBV3-1 (or the pseudogene TRBV3-2) to TRBJ1-6; unclear D gene. Between the trimmed V and J ends, which lost 1 base and 7 bases, there was a span of 11 bases. Germline CDR1 LGHDT, CDR2 YNNKEL (reference sequence). The CDR3 spans 15 residues.

The chain carries TRBV18 and TRBJ1-1, with a weak D call TRBD1 (5 bases). V gave up 6 bases and J gave up 3 bases, with 14 bases separating them. The CDR3 is 14 amino acids. CDR1 is KGHSH, CDR2 LQKENI, per germline. The CDR3 DNA follows: TGTGCCAGCTCCGCAGGGAATATGGACACTGAAGCTTTCTTT. As protein: CASSAGNMDTEAFF.

This chain uses TRBV5-1 with TRBJ1-2, with 8 bases fitting TRBD1. The CDR3 has 17 amino acids. Germline CDR1 reads SGHRS; CDR2 reads YFSETQ. The V segment lost 4 bases and the J segment 1 base; nucleotides outside the gene matches: 12. The CDR3 here is CASSPARTGNINYGYTF. The CDR3 bases are TGCGCCAGCAGCCCGGCCCGGACAGGGAACATTAACTATGGCTACACCTTC.

V usage is TRBV5-1 and J usage is TRBJ1-4; D is unresolved. Germline V gene sequence: CDR1 SGHRS, CDR2 YFSETQ. The CDR3 is 14 amino acids. V lost 1 base and J lost 0, with 4 bases in between. CDR3 sequence reads: CASSLTATNEKLFF. DNA of the CDR3: TGCGCCAGCAGCTTGACTGCAACTAATGAAAAACTGTTTTTT.

The chain links TRBV7-9 to TRBJ2-7; 7 positions match TRBD1. CDR3 length: 14 residues. V was pared by 1 base and J by 5 bases, with 5 bases of the junction left unmatched. CDR1 and CDR2 from the germline V gene are SEHNR and FQNEAQ (reference sequence). The CDR3, as DNA: TGTGCCAGCAGCTTAGGCGAGGGGGCGAACGAGCAGTACTTC. Protein: CASSLGEGANEQYF.

The chain uses TRBV24-1 and TRBJ1-6, with D possibly being TRBD1 (5 bases). There are 15 residues in the CDR3. Trimming removed 4 bases from V and 6 bases from J, with 12 bases in between. Looked up from germline, CDR1 is KGHDR and CDR2 is SFDVKD. The CDR3 DNA is TGTGCCACCAGTGACGCCATTAGGGGTAATTCACCCCTCCACTTT. Translating it yields CATSDAIRGNSPLHF.

This chain connects TRBV7-2 to TRBJ1-1; D call uncertain. Trimming removed 4 bases at V and 0 bases at J, with 15 bases between. Looked up from germline, CDR1 is SGHTA and CDR2 is FQGNSA. This CDR3 contains 16 residues. The CDR3 DNA reads TGTGCCAGCAGCTCCTCTTCGGTCTTATTGAACACTGAAGCTTTCTTT. Residues: CASSSSSVLLNTEAFF.

The chain joins TRBV2 to TRBJ2-1, with D possibly TRBD1 on 6 matching bases. V was cut by 6 bases and J by 0 bases, with 12 bases left in between. CDR1 is SNHLY, CDR2 FYNNEI, per germline. The CDR3 runs 15 residues. CDR3 residues: CASSAQGNSYNEQFF. In DNA form, the CDR3 reads TGTGCCAGCAGCGCACAGGGAAACTCCTACAATGAGCAGTTCTTC.

The rearrangement uses TRBV11-2 and TRBJ2-5, with D unclear. Germline V gene lookup returns CDR1 SGHAT and CDR2 FQNNGV. This CDR3 comprises 13 residues. V was cut by 2 bases and J by 2 bases, with 6 bases left in between. In nucleotides, the CDR3 is TGTGCCAGCAGCTTAACAGAGCAAGAGACCCAGTACTTC. Its protein is CASSLTEQETQYF.

The chain uses TRBV7-2 and TRBJ1-1; 8 bases are a match to TRBD1. The CDR3 is 14 residues long. Germline V gene sequence: CDR1 SGHTA, CDR2 FQGNSA. V shed 4 bases, J shed 7 bases, and the junction held 8 bases outside the gene matches. CDR3 DNA: TGTGCCAGCAGCTCCAGGGGGCCGGGTCTTGAAGCTTTCTTT. Encoded protein: CASSSRGPGLEAFF. Full variable domain (missing parts from reference TRBV7-2 and TRBJ1-1): GAGVSQSPSNKVTEKGKDVELRCDPISGHTALYWYRQSLGQGLEFLIYFQGNSAPDKSGLPSDRFSAERTGGSVSTLTIQRTQQEDSAVYLCASSSRGPGLEAFFGQGTRLTVV.

The rearrangement uses TRBV27 and TRBJ1-5, with a possible D match to TRBD1 (5 bases). Germline CDR1 and CDR2: MNHEY and SMNVEV (reference sequence). The CDR3 spans 15 residues. V dropped 1 base and J dropped 6 bases, with 13 bases sitting between them. CDR3 bases: TGTGCCAGCAGTTTATGGGGCGGGACCGGTCAGCCCCAGCATTTT. It specifies CASSLWGGTGQPQHF.

The chain recombines TRBV6-5 with TRBJ2-2; D is perhaps TRBD2 (7 bases). Trimming pared 0 bases from V and 7 bases from J, leaving 15 bases between. The CDR3 sequence is 16 residues long. Germline V lookup: CDR1 MNHEY, CDR2 SVGAGI. In DNA form, the CDR3 reads TGTGCCAGCAGTTACTCGGGGGGGGGCAATCACGGGGAGCTGTTTTTT. Translating it yields CASSYSGGGNHGELFF.

This chain links TRBV19 with TRBJ1-5; TRBD1 agrees at 7 bases. After removal of 6 bases from V and 4 bases from J, the junction contained 6 bases not matched to a gene. The CDR3 runs to 14 residues. CDR1 LNHDA and CDR2 SQIVND come from the germline V gene (reference sequence). CDR3 loop: CASSQQGPNQPQHF. The CDR3 bases are TGTGCCAGTAGCCAACAGGGGCCTAATCAGCCCCAGCATTTT. Looking up the rest from reference TRBV19 and TRBJ1-5 gives the full variable domain: DGGITQSPKYLFRKEGQNVTLSCEQNLNHDAMYWYRQDPGQGLRLIYYSQIVNDFQKGDIAEGYSVSREKKESFPLTVTSAQKNPTAFYLCASSQQGPNQPQHFGDGTRLSIL.

Points on this clone: This sample also contains other DNA sequences that code for the same CDR3. This chain connects TRBV5-1 to TRBJ2-1; D not resolved. V was pared by 2 bases and J by 0 bases, with 6 bases between. The CDR3 totals 14 residues. Germline values: CDR1 SGHRS, CDR2 YFSETQ. DNA for the CDR3: TGCGCCAGCAGCTTACCAGGCTCCTACAATGAGCAGTTCTTC. Its protein product is CASSLPGSYNEQFF.

This chain joins TRBV7-9 and TRBJ2-2; TRBD1 matches 8 bases. The V and J ends lost 5 bases and 5 bases, in that order; junction bases with no gene match: 10. Germline V gives CDR1 SEHNR, CDR2 FQNEAQ (reference sequence). The CDR3 covers 16 residues. CDR3 region: CASSHRQGSRTGELFF. CDR3 in DNA: TGTGCCAGCAGCCACCGACAGGGGAGCAGGACCGGGGAGCTGTTTTTT.

This chain uses TRBV6-5 with TRBJ1-1; maybe TRBD1 (5 bases). V gave up 4 bases and J gave up 4 bases, with 13 bases separating them. The CDR3 is 14 residues long. CDR1 and CDR2 from the germline V gene are MNHEY and SVGAGI. The CDR3 here is CASSSRRQLTEAFF. DNA of the CDR3: TGTGCCAGCAGTTCCCGTAGACAGCTCACTGAAGCTTTCTTT.

The genes are TRBV18 and TRBJ1-1, with D perhaps TRBD1 (6 bases). The CDR3 is 13 residues long. CDR1 is KGHSH, CDR2 LQKENI, per germline. V lost 6 bases and J 5 bases, leaving 13 bases between the germline ends. The CDR3 bases are TGTGCCAGCTCGCGGACAGATTCTACTGAAGCTTTCTTT. It encodes CASSRTDSTEAFF. Full variable domain (outside the CDR3, taken from reference TRBV18 and TRBJ1-1): NAGVMQNPRHLVRRRGQEARLRCSPMKGHSHVYWYRQLPEEGLKFMVYLQKENIIDESGMPKERFSAEFPKEGPSILRIQQVVRGDSAAYFCASSRTDSTEAFFGQGTRLTVV.

J is TRBJ2-7 and V is TRBV5-5; TRBD1 might be the D (5 bases). CDR1 is SGHKS and CDR2 is YYEKEE in the germline V gene (reference sequence). The CDR3 has 14 residues. The ends were cut back, 0 bases at V and 4 bases at J, with 11 bases in the middle. This chain's CDR3 is CASSLGAGQYEQYV. CDR3 sequence (DNA): TGTGCCAGCAGCTTGGGCGCAGGGCAATACGAGCAGTACGTC.

The genes are TRBV7-9 and TRBJ1-2; 8 bases line up with TRBD1. Germline V CDR1 and CDR2: SEHNR, FQNEAQ (reference sequence). The trim removed 2 bases at V and 8 bases at J, leaving 10 bases unmatched. This CDR3 is built from 15 residues. The CDR3 DNA is TGTGCCAGCAGCTTATCAGGGGGCACGAGTATAGGCTACACCTTC. The encoded protein is CASSLSGGTSIGYTF.

This chain joins TRBV18 and TRBJ1-1; 9 bases fit TRBD1. From germline, CDR1 is KGHSH and CDR2 LQKENI. Germline trimming cut 6 bases from V and 4 bases from J; bases unmatched to any gene: 3. The CDR3 length is 13 residues. The CDR3 DNA follows: TGTGCCAGCTCGCGGACAGGGGCCACTGAAGCTTTCTTT. This sequence encodes CASSRTGATEAFF.

The V call is TRBV27, the J call TRBJ1-6; TRBD1 matches at 7 bases. CDR3 length: 17 amino acids. Germline trimming cut 7 bases from V and 2 bases from J; bases unmatched to any gene: 11. Looked up from germline, CDR1 is MNHEY and CDR2 is SMNVEV (reference sequence). The CDR3 protein is CASTLSGGAPYNSPLHF. The CDR3 DNA is TGTGCCAGCACTCTATCAGGGGGGGCCCCCTATAATTCACCCCTCCACTTT.

V usage is TRBV9 and J usage is TRBJ2-3; maybe TRBD1 (5 bases). This CDR3 contains 13 residues. Germline CDR1 reads SGDLS; CDR2 reads YYNGEE. V lost 0 bases to trimming and J lost 3 bases, with 5 bases between them. CDR3 bases: TGTGCCAGCAGCGTAGGACAGACAGATACGCAGTATTTT. This gives the protein CASSVGQTDTQYF.

This clone was observed a handful of times. J is TRBJ1-2 and V is TRBV20-1; D gene ambiguous. V lost 0 bases and J lost 7, with 6 bases in between. This CDR3 contains 11 residues. Germline V gene lookup returns CDR1 DFQATT and CDR2 SNEGSKA (reference sequence). The CDR3 spells CSARDGAGYTF. CDR3 DNA: TGCAGTGCTAGAGACGGAGCTGGCTACACCTTC.

The chain uses TRBV27 and TRBJ2-7; 9 positions agree with TRBD1. The CDR3 has 16 amino acids. After removal of 3 bases from V and 3 bases from J, the junction contained 9 bases not matched to a gene. The germline CDR1 and CDR2 sequences are MNHEY and SMNVEV (reference sequence). The CDR3 loop reads CASSLAIPGQGYEQYF. CDR3 nucleotide sequence: TGTGCCAGCAGTTTGGCAATCCCGGGACAGGGCTACGAGCAGTACTTC.